This T cell receptor (beta chain) was documented in a study of blood T cell repertoires in COVID-19. Study summary: Spain, Italy and the United States supplied samples that represented acute and convalescent COVID-19. PBMCs, B-cell-depleted T cells, or T cells provided the cDNA or gDNA that made up the material.

Participants' reported clinical history set cohort assignment. In the original processing: Reference gene primers were amplified, and this amplification served to estimate nucleated cell counts. Method: immunoSEQ multiplex PCR; TCRdb's copy keeps in-frame clones and lacks some. V and J calls plus clone size are reproduced from that table; the DNA served to infer D and trimming. Altogether 220,000 or so clones are present, 88% being singletons, with the ten largest covering about 15%. V shed 3 bases, J shed 11 bases, and the junction held 13 bases outside the gene matches. Germline CDR1 and CDR2: LNHDA and SQIVND (reference sequence). CDR3 size: 14 residues. This clone has only one observation.

The sequence derives from a woman aged 45-60 years with acute COVID-19. J is TRBJ2-7 and V is TRBV19; 7 bases are a match to TRBD1. Sequencing used PBMCs or T cells enriched from blood (not recorded which). CDR3 region: CASSIAWAETGKYF. CDR3 nucleotides: TGTGCCAGTAGTATTGCGTGGGCCGAGACAGGGAAGTACTTC.